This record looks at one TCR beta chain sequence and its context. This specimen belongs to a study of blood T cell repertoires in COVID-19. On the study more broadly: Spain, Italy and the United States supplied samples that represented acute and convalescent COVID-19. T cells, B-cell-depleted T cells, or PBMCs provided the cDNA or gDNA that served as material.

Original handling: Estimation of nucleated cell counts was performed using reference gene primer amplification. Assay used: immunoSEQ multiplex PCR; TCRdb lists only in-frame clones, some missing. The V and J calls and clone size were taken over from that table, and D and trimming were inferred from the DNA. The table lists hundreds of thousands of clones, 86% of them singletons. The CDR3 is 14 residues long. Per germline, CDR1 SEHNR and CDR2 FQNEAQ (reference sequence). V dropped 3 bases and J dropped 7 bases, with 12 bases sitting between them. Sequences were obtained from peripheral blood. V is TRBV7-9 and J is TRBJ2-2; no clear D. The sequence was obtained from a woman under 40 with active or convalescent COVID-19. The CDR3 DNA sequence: TGTGCCAGCAGCTTCCCCGACTTAAGCGGGGAGCTGTTTTTT. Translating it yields CASSFPDLSGELFF.